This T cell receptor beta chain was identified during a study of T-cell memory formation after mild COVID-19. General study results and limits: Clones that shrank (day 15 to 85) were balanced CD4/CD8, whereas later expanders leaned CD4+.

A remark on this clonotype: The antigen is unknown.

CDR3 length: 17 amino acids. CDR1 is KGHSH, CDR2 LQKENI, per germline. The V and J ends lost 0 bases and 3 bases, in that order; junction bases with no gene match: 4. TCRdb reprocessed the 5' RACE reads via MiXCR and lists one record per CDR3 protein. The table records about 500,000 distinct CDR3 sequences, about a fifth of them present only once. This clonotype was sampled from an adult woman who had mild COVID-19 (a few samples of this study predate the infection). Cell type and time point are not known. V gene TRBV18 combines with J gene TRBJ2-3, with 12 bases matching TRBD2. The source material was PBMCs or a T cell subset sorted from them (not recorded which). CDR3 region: CASSPPQTSGRTDTQYF. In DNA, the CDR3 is TGTGCCAGCTCACCACCGCAGACTAGCGGGAGAACAGATACGCAGTATTTT.